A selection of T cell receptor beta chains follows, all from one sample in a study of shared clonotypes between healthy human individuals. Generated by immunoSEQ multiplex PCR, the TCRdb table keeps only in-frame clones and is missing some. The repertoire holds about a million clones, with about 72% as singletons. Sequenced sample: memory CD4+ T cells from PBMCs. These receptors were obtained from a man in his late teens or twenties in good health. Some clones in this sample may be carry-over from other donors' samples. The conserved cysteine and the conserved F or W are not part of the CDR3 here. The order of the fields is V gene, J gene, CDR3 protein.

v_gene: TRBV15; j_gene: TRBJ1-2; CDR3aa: ATSRDFGGANYGYT
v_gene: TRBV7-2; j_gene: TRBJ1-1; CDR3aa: ASSFGAGETEAF
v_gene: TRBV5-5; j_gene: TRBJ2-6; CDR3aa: ASSLGVLGGANVLT
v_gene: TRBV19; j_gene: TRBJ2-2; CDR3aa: ASSISTGELF
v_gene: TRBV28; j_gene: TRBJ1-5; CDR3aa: ASSLVPENQPQH
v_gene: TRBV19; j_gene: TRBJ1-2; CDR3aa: ATTGLTTDYGYT
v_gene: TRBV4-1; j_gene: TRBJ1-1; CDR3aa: ASSQDLGFSLDARAEAF
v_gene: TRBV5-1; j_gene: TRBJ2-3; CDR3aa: ASSPTPQSDTQY
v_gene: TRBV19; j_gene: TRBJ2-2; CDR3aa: ASNPGLRFNTGELF
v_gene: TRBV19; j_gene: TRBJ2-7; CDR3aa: ASSRGLLNYEQY
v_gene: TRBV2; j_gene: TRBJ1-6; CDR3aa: ASRGRRDSPLH
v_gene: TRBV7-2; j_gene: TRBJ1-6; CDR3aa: ASSLVSRWPLH
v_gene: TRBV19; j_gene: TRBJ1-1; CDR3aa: ASRFGPTLFEAF
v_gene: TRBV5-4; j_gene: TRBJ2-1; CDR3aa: ASSLAANPYNEQF
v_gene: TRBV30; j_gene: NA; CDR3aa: ASSDRFSYEQY
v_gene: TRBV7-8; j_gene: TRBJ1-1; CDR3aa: ASSLDDNTEAF
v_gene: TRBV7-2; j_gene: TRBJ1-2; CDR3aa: ASSLVVGNGYT
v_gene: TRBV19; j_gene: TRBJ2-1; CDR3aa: ASSTHYRQDRRDEQF
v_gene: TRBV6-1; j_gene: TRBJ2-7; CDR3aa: ASSEAAYYIYEQY
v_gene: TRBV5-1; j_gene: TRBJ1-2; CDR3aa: ASSLEGLGDGYT
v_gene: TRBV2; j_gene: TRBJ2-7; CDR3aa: ASIAGVGLAGPEQY
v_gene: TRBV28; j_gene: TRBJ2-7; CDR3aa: ASSHRGRNRGYEQY
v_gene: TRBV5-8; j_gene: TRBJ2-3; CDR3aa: ASSLELAGGPDTQY
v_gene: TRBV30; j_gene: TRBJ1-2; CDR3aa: AWSPGRAGGYT
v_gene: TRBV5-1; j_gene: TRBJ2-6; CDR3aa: ASSSATSGRSSGANVLT
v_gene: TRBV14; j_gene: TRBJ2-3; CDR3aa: ASSLRLAGASDTQY
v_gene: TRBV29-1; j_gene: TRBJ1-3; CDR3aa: SVGTVGNTIY
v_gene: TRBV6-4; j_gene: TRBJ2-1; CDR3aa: ASSGDSYNEQF
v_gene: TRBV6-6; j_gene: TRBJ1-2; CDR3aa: AGARDSANYGYT
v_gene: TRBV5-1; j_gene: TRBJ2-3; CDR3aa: ASSYGQGVDTQY
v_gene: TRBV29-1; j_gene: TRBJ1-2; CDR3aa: SVEGVGGYT
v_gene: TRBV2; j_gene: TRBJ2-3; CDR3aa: ASSEAELAGTDTQY
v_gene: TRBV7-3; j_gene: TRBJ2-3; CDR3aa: ASSTLATDTQY
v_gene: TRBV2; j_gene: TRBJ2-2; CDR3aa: ASSVGPPMVSGELF
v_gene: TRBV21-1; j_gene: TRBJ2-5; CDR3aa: ASSKLGPDPPLQETQY
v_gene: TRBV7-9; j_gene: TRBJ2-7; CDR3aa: ASSFQGQSSYEQY
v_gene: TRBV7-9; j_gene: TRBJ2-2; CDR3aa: ASSLAGANTGELF
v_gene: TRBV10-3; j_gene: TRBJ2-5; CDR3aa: AISGLAGETQY
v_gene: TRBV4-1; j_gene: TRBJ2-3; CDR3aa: ASSPSEGRGLDTQY
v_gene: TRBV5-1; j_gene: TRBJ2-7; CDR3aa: ASSPAGGTHEQY
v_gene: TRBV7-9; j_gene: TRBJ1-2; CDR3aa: ASSIGLAGYLHGYT
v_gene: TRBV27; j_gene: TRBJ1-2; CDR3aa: ASSTSGSYGYT
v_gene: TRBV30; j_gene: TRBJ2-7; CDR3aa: AWSWGDEQY
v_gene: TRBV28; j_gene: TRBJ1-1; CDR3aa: ASSLYGLNTEAF
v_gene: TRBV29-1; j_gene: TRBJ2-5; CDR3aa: SIEAGRGETQY
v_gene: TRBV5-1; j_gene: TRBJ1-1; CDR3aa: ASSSGPMNTEAF
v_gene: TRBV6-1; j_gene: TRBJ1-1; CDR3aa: ASSEKGGVTEAF
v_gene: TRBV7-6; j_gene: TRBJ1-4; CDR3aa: ASSLDVQAATNEKLF
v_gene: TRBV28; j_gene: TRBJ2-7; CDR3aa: ASSLGDSQY
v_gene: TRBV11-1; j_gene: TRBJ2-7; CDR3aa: ASSSTSGTYEQY